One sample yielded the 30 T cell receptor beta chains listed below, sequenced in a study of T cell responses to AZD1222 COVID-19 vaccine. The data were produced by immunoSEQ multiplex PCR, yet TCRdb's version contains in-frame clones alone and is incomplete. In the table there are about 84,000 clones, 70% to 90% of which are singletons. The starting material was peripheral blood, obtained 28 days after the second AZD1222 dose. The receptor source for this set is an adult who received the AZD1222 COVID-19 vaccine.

The CDR3 DNA reads TGTGCCAGCAGTTACTCAGGTCCCCCGACACCCCTCCACTTT. Translating it yields CASSYSGPPTPLHF. The rearrangement links TRBV6-2 or TRBV6-3 to TRBJ1-6, with no clear D. CDR1 MNHEY and CDR2 SVGEGT come from the germline V gene. The V end lost 0 bases, the J end lost 11 bases, and 11 bases lay between the germline ends. This CDR3 has 14 amino acids.

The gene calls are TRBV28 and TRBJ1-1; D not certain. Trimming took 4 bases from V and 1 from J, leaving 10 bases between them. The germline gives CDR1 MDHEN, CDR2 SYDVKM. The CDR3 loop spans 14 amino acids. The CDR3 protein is CASSWARTNTEAFF. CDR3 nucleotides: TGTGCCAGCAGTTGGGCCAGAACGAACACTGAAGCTTTCTTT.

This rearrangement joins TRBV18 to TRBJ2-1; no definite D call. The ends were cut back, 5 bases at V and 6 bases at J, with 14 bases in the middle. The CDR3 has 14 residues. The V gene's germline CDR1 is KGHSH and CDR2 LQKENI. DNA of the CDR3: TGTGCCAGCTCATGGGAAGGTGTAGTCAATGAGCAGTTCTTC. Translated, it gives CASSWEGVVNEQFF.

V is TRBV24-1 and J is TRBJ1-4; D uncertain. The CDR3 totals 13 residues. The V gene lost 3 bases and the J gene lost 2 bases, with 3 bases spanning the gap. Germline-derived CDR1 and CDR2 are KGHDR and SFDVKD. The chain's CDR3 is CATSDHTNEKLFF. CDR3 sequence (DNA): TGTGCCACCAGTGATCATACTAATGAAAAACTGTTTTTT.

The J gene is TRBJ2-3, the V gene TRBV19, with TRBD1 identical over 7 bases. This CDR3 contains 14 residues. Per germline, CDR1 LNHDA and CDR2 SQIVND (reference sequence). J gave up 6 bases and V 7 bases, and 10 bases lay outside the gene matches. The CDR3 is CASTPDRVGDTQYF. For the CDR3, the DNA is TGTGCCAGTACCCCAGACAGGGTAGGGGATACGCAGTATTTT.

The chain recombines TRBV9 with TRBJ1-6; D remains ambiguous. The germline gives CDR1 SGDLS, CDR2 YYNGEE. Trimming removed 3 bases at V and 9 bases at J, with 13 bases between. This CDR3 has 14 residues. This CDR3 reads CASSEGIAGSPLHF. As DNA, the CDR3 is TGTGCCAGCAGCGAGGGAATTGCGGGTTCACCCCTCCACTTT.

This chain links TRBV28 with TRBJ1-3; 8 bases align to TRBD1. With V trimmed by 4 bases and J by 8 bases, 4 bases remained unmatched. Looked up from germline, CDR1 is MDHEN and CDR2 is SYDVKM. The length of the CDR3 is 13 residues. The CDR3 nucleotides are TGTGCCAGCAGTTCAGGACAGGGTTACACCATATATTTT. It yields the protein CASSSGQGYTIYF. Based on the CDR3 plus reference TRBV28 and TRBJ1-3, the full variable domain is DVKVTQSSRYLVKRTGEKVFLECVQDMDHENMFWYRQDPGLGLRLIYFSYDVKMKEKGDIPEGYSVSREKKERFSLILESASTNQTSMYLCASSSGQGYTIYFGEGSWLTVV.

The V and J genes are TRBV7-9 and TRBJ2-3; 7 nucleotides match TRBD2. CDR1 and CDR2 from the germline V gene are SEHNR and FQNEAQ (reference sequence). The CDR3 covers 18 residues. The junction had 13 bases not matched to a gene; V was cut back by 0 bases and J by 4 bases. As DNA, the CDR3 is TGTGCCAGCAGCTTAGCGATTGGGCGGGAGTTGAGGGCAGATACGCAGTATTTT. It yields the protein CASSLAIGRELRADTQYF.

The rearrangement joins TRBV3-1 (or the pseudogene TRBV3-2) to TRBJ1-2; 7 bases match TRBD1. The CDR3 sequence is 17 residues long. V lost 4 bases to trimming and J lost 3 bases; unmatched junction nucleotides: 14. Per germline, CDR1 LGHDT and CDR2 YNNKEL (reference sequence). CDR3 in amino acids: CASSPRTLRQGHYGYTF. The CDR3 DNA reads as TGTGCCAGCAGCCCCCGAACCCTTCGACAGGGACACTATGGCTACACCTTC.

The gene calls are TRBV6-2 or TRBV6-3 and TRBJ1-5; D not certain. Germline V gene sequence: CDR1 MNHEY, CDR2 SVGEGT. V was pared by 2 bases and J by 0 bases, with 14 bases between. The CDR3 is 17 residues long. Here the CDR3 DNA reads TGTGCCAGCAGTTACCCCATTGGAGCGATTAGCAATCAGCCCCAGCATTTT. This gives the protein CASSYPIGAISNQPQHF.

In DNA form, the CDR3 reads TGCGCCAGCAGCTTGGAGGGAAACACCGGGGAGCTGTTTTTT. It specifies CASSLEGNTGELFF. The chain carries TRBV5-1 and TRBJ2-2, with unresolved D. The CDR3 covers 14 residues. Germline V gene lookup returns CDR1 SGHRS and CDR2 YFSETQ. V was cut by 0 bases and J by 2 bases, with 5 bases left in between.

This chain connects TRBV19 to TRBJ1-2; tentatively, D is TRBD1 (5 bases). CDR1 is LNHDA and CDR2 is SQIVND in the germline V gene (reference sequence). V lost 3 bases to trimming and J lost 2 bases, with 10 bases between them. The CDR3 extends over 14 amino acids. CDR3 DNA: TGTGCCAGTAGTATTCAGGGTGGGAACTATGGCTACACCTTC. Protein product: CASSIQGGNYGYTF.

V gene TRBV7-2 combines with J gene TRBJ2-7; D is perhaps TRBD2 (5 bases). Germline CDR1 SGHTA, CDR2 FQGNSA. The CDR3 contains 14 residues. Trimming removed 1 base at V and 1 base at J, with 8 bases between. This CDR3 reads CASSLEGLSYEQYV. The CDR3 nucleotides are TGTGCCAGCAGCTTAGAAGGACTGTCCTACGAGCAGTACGTC.

This CDR3 reads CASSPGQGRGEYTF. The CDR3 DNA follows: TGTGCCAGCTCACCAGGACAGGGCCGTGGAGAATACACCTTC. The J gene is TRBJ1-2, the V gene TRBV18; 8 bases match TRBD1. CDR1 is KGHSH, CDR2 LQKENI, per germline. The V gene end was trimmed by 2 bases and the J gene end by 11 bases; junction bases not matched to a gene: 10. The CDR3 is 14 residues long.

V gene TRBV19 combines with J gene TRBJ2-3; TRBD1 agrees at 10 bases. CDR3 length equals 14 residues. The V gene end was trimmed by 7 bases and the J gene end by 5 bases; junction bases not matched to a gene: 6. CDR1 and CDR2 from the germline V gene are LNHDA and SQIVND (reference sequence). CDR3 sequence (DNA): TGTGCCAGTACCATTCGGGACAGGGGAGATACGCAGTATTTT. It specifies CASTIRDRGDTQYF.

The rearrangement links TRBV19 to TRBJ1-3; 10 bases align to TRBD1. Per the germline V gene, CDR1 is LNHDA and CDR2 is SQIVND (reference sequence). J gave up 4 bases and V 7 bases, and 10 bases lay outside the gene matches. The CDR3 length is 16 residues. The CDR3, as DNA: TGTGCCAGTATCCCTCGGACAGGGGGTACGGGAAACACCATATATTTT. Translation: CASIPRTGGTGNTIYF. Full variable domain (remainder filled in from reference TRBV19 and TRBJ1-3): DGGITQSPKYLFRKEGQNVTLSCEQNLNHDAMYWYRQDPGQGLRLIYYSQIVNDFQKGDIAEGYSVSREKKESFPLTVTSAQKNPTAFYLCASIPRTGGTGNTIYFGEGSWLTVV.

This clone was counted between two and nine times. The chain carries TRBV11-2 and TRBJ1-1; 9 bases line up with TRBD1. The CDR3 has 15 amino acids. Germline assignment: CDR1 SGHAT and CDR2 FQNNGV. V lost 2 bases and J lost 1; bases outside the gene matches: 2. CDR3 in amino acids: CASSLSGQGNTEAFF. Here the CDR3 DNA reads TGTGCCAGCAGCTTATCGGGACAGGGGAACACTGAAGCTTTCTTT.

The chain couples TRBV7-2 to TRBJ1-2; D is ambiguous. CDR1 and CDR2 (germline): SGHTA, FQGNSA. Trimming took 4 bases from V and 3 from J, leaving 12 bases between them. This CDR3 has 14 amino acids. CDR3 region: CASSSDLGHYGYTF. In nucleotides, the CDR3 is TGTGCCAGCAGCTCCGACCTCGGGCACTATGGCTACACCTTC.

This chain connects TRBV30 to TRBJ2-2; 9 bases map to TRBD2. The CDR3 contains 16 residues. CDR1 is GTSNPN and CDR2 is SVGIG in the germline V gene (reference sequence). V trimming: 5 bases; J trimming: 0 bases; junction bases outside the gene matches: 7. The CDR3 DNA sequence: TGTGCCTGGGCGAGGGGACTAGCAACGAACACCGGGGAGCTGTTTTTT. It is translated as CAWARGLATNTGELFF.

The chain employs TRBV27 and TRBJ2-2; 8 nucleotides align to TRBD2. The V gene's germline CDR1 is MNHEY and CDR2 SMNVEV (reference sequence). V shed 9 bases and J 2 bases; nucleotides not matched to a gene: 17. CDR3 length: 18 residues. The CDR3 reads CARLGLAGRSPNTGELFF. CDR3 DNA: TGTGCCAGGCTAGGACTAGCTGGACGGTCACCAAACACCGGGGAGCTGTTTTTT.

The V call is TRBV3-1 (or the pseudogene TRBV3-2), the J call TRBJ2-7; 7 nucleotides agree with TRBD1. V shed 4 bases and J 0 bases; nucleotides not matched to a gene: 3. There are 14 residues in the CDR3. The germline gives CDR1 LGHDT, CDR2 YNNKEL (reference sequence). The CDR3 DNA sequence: TGTGCCAGCAGCCTGGGACAGAACTCCTACGAGCAGTACTTC. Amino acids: CASSLGQNSYEQYF.

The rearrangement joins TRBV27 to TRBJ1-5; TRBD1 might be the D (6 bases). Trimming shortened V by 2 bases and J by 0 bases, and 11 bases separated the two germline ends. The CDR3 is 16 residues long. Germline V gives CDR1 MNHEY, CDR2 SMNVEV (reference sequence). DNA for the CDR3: TGTGCCAGCAGTTTAATGGGGGCTTATAGCAATCAGCCCCAGCATTTT. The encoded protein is CASSLMGAYSNQPQHF.

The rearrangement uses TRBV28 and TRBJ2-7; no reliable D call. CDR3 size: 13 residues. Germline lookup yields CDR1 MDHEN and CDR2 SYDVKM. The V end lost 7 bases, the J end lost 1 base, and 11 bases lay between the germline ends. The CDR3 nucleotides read TGTGCCAGCATAGCCGGTCCTTCCTACGAGCAGTACTTC. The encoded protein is CASIAGPSYEQYF.

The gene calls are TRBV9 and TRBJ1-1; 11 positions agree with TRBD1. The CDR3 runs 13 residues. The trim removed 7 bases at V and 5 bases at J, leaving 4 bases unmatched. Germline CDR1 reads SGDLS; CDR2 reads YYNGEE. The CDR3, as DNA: TGTGCCAGCGGACAGGGGGCTGGGACTGAAGCTTTCTTT. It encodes CASGQGAGTEAFF.

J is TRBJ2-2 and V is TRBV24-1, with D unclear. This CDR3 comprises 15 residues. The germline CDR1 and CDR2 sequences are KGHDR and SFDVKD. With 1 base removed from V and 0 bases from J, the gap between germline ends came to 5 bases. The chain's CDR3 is CATSDFAANTGELFF. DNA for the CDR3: TGTGCCACCAGTGATTTCGCAGCGAACACCGGGGAGCTGTTTTTT.

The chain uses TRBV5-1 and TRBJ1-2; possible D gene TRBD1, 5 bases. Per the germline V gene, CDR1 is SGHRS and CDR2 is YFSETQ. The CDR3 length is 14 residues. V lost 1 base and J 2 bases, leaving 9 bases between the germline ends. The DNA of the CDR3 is TGCGCCAGCAGCTTGTGGGAGGGGAACTATGGCTACACCTTC. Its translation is CASSLWEGNYGYTF.

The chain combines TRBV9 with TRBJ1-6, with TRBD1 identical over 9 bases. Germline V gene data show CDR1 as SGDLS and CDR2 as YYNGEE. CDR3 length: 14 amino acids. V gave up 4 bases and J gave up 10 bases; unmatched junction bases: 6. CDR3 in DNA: TGTGCCAGCAGCCATGGACAGGGGATGTCACCCCTCCACTTT. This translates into CASSHGQGMSPLHF.

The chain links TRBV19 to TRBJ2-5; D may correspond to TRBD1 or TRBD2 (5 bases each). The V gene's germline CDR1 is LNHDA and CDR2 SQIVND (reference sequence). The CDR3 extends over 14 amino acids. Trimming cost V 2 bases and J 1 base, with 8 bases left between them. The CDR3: CASSISGGQETQYF. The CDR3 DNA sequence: TGTGCCAGTAGTATAAGTGGGGGCCAAGAGACCCAGTACTTC.

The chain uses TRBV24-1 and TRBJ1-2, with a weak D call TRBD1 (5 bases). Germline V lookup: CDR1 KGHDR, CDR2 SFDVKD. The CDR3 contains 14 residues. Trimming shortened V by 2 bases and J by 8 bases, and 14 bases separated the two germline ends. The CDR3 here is CATSDSGTAGGYTF. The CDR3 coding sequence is TGTGCCACCAGTGATTCCGGGACCGCAGGCGGCTACACCTTC.

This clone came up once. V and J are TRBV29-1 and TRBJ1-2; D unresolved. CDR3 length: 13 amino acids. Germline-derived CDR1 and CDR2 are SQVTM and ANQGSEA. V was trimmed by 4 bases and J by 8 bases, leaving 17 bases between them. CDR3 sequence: CSVVGRTFGGYTF. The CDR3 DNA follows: TGCAGCGTTGTAGGCAGGACCTTTGGCGGCTACACCTTC.